This T cell receptor (beta chain) was retrieved from a study of shared clonotypes between healthy human individuals. Assay used: immunoSEQ multiplex PCR; TCRdb lists only in-frame clones, some missing. The table has about 600,000 clones, 95% to 98% seen once. Germline V gene sequence: CDR1 MNHEY, CDR2 SMNVEV (reference sequence). This CDR3 has 13 residues. Between the trimmed V and J ends, which lost 3 bases and 2 bases, there was a span of 8 bases. CD45RO-negative CD8 cells positively selected for CCR7 made up the naive population, which excluded terminally differentiated effector memory CD45RA+ cells.

The sample consisted of naive CD8+ T cells sorted from blood. This chain links TRBV27 with TRBJ2-7; D unclear. The clonotype was recovered from a man aged 25 to 40 in good health. The CDR3 coding sequence is TGTGCCAGCAGTTTCGGGCAGACCTACGAGCAGTACTTC. Protein: CASSFGQTYEQYF.